The 25 T cell receptor beta chains in this list originate from one sample, sequenced in a study of a mutant IDH1 vaccine in newly diagnosed glioma. The assay was immunoSEQ multiplex PCR, and TCRdb's table has in-frame clones only and misses some. The sample lists just under 95,000 clones, roughly 78% occurring once. Documented time point: baseline, week 1 (first vaccination visit). Documented treatment: pre-vaccination baseline after standard-of-care therapy. The material sequenced was PBMCs, taken from a glioma patient treated with radiotherapy, temozolomide or both. The receptors come from a man aged 40-55 years with glioma.

V is TRBV5-6 and J is TRBJ2-7; D possibly corresponds to TRBD2 (5 bases). The CDR3 is made up of 12 amino acids. From germline, CDR1 is SGHDT and CDR2 YYEEEE. V was trimmed by 1 base and J by 5 bases, leaving 7 bases between them. The CDR3 DNA follows: TGTGCCAGCAGCTTGCGAGGGCACGAGCAGTACTTC. This translates into CASSLRGHEQYF.

CDR3 in amino acids: CASSWGPSTEAFF. The CDR3 DNA reads TGTGCCAGCAGCTGGGGCCCGTCCACTGAAGCTTTCTTT. This chain uses TRBV5-4 with TRBJ1-1; D possibly corresponds to TRBD1 (5 bases). Trimming left V 3 bases short and J 4 bases short, with 10 bases between. Germline CDR1 is SGHNT and CDR2 is YYREEE (reference sequence). The CDR3 has 13 amino acids.

A few counts support this clone. The V call is TRBV6-5, the J call TRBJ1-3; D not resolved. With 4 bases removed from V and 0 bases from J, the gap between germline ends came to 7 bases. CDR3 length: 14 amino acids. Germline V gene data show CDR1 as MNHEY and CDR2 as SVGAGI. The CDR3 is CASSSRISGNTIYF. Written as DNA, the CDR3 is TGTGCCAGCAGTTCCAGAATCTCTGGAAACACCATATATTTT.

The chain employs TRBV5-1 and TRBJ2-3, with D perhaps matching TRBD2 (5 bases). The CDR3 has 17 amino acids. The ends were cut back, 5 bases at V and 0 bases at J, with 19 bases in the middle. Germline CDR1 SGHRS, CDR2 YFSETQ. As DNA, the CDR3 is TGCGCCAGCAGGGAGCTAGCTCATGCAGCTAGCACAGATACGCAGTATTTT. Residues: CASRELAHAASTDTQYF.

This sequence joins TRBV7-8 and TRBJ2-7; D call uncertain. Per the germline V gene, CDR1 is SGHVS and CDR2 is FQNEAQ. Trimming stripped 5 bases from V and 2 bases from J, with 7 bases between. CDR3 length equals 12 residues. In DNA, the CDR3 is TGTGCCAGCAGCCCCCCCACCTACGAGCAGTACTTC. This encodes CASSPPTYEQYF.

This clone was seen once. The chain carries TRBV6-4 and TRBJ2-3; the D gene is possibly TRBD1 (5 bases). This CDR3 spans 15 amino acids. V lost 0 bases and J lost 2, with 9 bases in between. Germline V gene data show CDR1 as MRHNA and CDR2 as SNTAGT. This CDR3 is CASSDSGGHTDTQYF. DNA of the CDR3: TGTGCCAGCAGTGACTCTGGCGGACACACAGATACGCAGTATTTT.

This chain links TRBV7-2 with TRBJ1-5; tentatively, D is TRBD1 (5 bases). This CDR3 contains 14 residues. The V end was cut by 6 bases, the J end by 6 bases, with 15 bases between. Germline V lookup: CDR1 SGHTA, CDR2 FQGNSA. CDR3 protein: CASSRPGTGQPQHF. The CDR3 nucleotides read TGTGCCAGCAGTCGTCCAGGGACCGGTCAGCCCCAGCATTTT.

The chain uses TRBV7-8 and TRBJ2-7; perhaps TRBD1 as D (6 bases). The CDR3 totals 14 residues. Germline values: CDR1 SGHVS, CDR2 FQNEAQ. V gave up 5 bases and J gave up 2 bases, with 13 bases separating them. The CDR3 loop is CASSLSDRTYEQYF. Here the CDR3 DNA reads TGTGCCAGCAGCCTCTCGGACAGAACCTACGAGCAGTACTTC.

The chain employs TRBV7-2 and TRBJ2-1; D is perhaps TRBD2 (5 bases). The CDR3 loop spans 15 amino acids. Germline-derived CDR1 and CDR2 are SGHTA and FQGNSA. Trimming removed 2 bases at V and 0 bases at J, with 8 bases between. The CDR3 loop is CASSLTRGSYNEQFF. The CDR3, as DNA: TGTGCCAGCAGCTTAACCCGGGGCTCCTACAATGAGCAGTTCTTC.

V and J are TRBV6-6 and TRBJ2-2; 7 bases are a match to TRBD1. V shed 0 bases and J 8 bases; nucleotides not matched to a gene: 3. Germline assignment: CDR1 MNHNY and CDR2 SVGAGI (reference sequence). This CDR3 spans 14 amino acids. The CDR3 protein is CASSYSRDRGELFF. Here the CDR3 DNA reads TGTGCCAGCAGTTACTCAAGGGACAGAGGGGAGCTGTTTTTT.

This clone was observed once. This rearrangement joins TRBV5-1 to TRBJ1-1; TRBD1 is a possible D gene (6 bases). CDR1 and CDR2 from the germline V gene are SGHRS and YFSETQ. V lost 4 bases and J 1 base, leaving 14 bases between the germline ends. The CDR3 covers 15 residues. The CDR3 DNA is TGCGCCAGCAGCGACGGGGGACACCCGAACACTGAAGCTTTCTTT. Amino acid sequence: CASSDGGHPNTEAFF.

The CDR3 coding sequence is TGCGCCAGCAGACTAGCGGGAGAACGATACGAGCAGTACTTC. It yields the protein CASRLAGERYEQYF. The genes are TRBV10-2 and TRBJ2-7, with 11 positions matching TRBD2. This CDR3 contains 14 residues. Germline loops: CDR1 WSHSY, CDR2 SAAADI. Losses at the gene ends were 6 bases for V and 4 bases for J; bases not matched to a gene: 5.

The rearrangement links TRBV19 to TRBJ2-1, with D perhaps TRBD2 (6 bases). Germline V gene lookup returns CDR1 LNHDA and CDR2 SQIVND (reference sequence). Trimming stripped 0 bases from V and 4 bases from J, with 16 bases between. CDR3 length equals 17 residues. CDR3 protein: CASSIDLEGREYNEQFF. The CDR3 nucleotides are TGTGCCAGTAGTATAGATCTAGAGGGGCGGGAATACAATGAGCAGTTCTTC.

The rearrangement joins TRBV5-6 to TRBJ2-7; 8 nucleotides align to TRBD1. V lost 1 base and J lost 2; bases outside the gene matches: 2. Germline values: CDR1 SGHDT, CDR2 YYEEEE. CDR3 length equals 14 residues. In DNA, the CDR3 is TGTGCCAGCAGCTTGTGGACAGGGACCTACGAGCAGTACTTC. Translating it yields CASSLWTGTYEQYF.

The chain is built from TRBV13 and TRBJ1-6; D is possibly TRBD1 (5 bases). V lost 0 bases, J lost 4 bases, and 7 bases lay in between. The CDR3 consists of 15 residues. The germline gives CDR1 PRHDT, CDR2 FYEKMQ (reference sequence). CDR3 coding DNA: TGTGCCAGCAGCTTAGGACAGGTTTATAATTCACCCCTCCACTTT. This encodes CASSLGQVYNSPLHF.

This clone has a handful of counts. V gene TRBV9 combines with J gene TRBJ2-1; TRBD2 agrees at 9 bases. With 0 bases clipped from V and 5 bases from J, the junction kept 9 bases outside the gene matches. CDR3 length equals 17 residues. Germline CDR1 reads SGDLS; CDR2 reads YYNGEE. CDR3 sequence (DNA): TGTGCCAGCAGCGTAGCCGGGGGACTAGCCCCAGACAATGAGCAGTTCTTC. This gives the protein CASSVAGGLAPDNEQFF.

This clone has just a few counts. This sequence joins TRBV5-4 and TRBJ2-5; a weak D match, TRBD2 (6 bases). Germline CDR1 is SGHNT and CDR2 is YYREEE (reference sequence). The ends were cut back, 4 bases at V and 2 bases at J, with 15 bases in the middle. The CDR3 sequence is 15 residues long. The CDR3, as DNA: TGTGCCAGCAGCCCGGAGCGGGCTAGACAAGAGACCCAGTACTTC. Protein: CASSPERARQETQYF.

The chain carries TRBV2 and TRBJ1-1, with 9 positions matching TRBD1. CDR3 length equals 13 residues. V shed 4 bases and J 6 bases; nucleotides not matched to a gene: 3. CDR1 is SNHLY and CDR2 is FYNNEI in the germline V gene. DNA of the CDR3: TGTGCCAGCAGTGTACAGGGGGCCGCTGAAGCTTTCTTT. Translating it yields CASSVQGAAEAFF.

V usage is TRBV5-4 and J usage is TRBJ1-2; tentative D call: TRBD1 (6 bases). The CDR3 length is 15 residues. With 0 bases removed from V and 4 bases from J, the gap between germline ends came to 13 bases. Per the germline V gene, CDR1 is SGHNT and CDR2 is YYREEE (reference sequence). The chain's CDR3 is CASSLGQGLSYGYTF. In DNA form, the CDR3 reads TGTGCCAGCAGCTTGGGTCAGGGGTTATCCTATGGCTACACCTTC.

This chain uses TRBV18 with TRBJ2-7; no firm D call. Between the trimmed V and J ends, which lost 3 bases and 0 bases, there was a span of 9 bases. This CDR3 comprises 14 residues. Germline V gene data show CDR1 as KGHSH and CDR2 as LQKENI. In DNA form, the CDR3 reads TGTGCCAGCTCACCTCCGACGAGCTCCTACGAGCAGTACTTC. This gives the protein CASSPPTSSYEQYF.

The CDR3 reads CASSLFTGSDGYTF. The CDR3 region has the DNA TGCGCCAGCAGCTTGTTCACAGGGTCGGATGGCTACACCTTC. The gene calls are TRBV5-1 and TRBJ1-2, with a tentative D call TRBD1 (6 bases). The CDR3 length is 14 residues. Germline V gene sequence: CDR1 SGHRS, CDR2 YFSETQ. Between the trimmed V and J ends, which lost 1 base and 6 bases, there was a span of 13 bases. Full variable domain (outside the CDR3, taken from reference TRBV5-1 and TRBJ1-2): KAGVTQTPRYLIKTRGQQVTLSCSPISGHRSVSWYQQTPGQGLQFLFEYFSETQRNKGNFPGRFSGRQFSNSRSEMNVSTLELGDSALYLCASSLFTGSDGYTFGSGTRLTVV.

The rearrangement joins TRBV2 to TRBJ1-5; TRBD1 aligns across 7 bases. V dropped 5 bases and J dropped 7; count of bases not matched to a gene: 5. CDR1 and CDR2 (germline): SNHLY, FYNNEI. This CDR3 comprises 13 residues. The CDR3 DNA is TGTGCCAGCAGTAAAGACAGGGAACAGCCCCAGCATTTT. Translating it yields CASSKDREQPQHF.

The rearrangement joins TRBV4-2 to TRBJ2-7; D ambiguous. V lost 3 bases and J lost 6, with 15 bases in between. Looked up from germline, CDR1 is LGHNA and CDR2 is YNFKEQ. The CDR3 contains 14 residues. CDR3 sequence (DNA): TGTGCCAGCAGCCATCCGGGCACCTCCAGCGAGCAGTACTTC. The encoded protein is CASSHPGTSSEQYF.

The chain is built from TRBV6-5 and TRBJ1-4; D may be TRBD1 (6 bases). CDR1 and CDR2 from the germline V gene are MNHEY and SVGAGI. The CDR3 contains 13 residues. Trimming shortened V by 8 bases and J by 8 bases, and 15 bases separated the two germline ends. The CDR3, as DNA: TGTGCCAGCCCAACAGGGAGGAAGGAAAAACTGTTTTTT. Translated: CASPTGRKEKLFF.

This chain joins TRBV5-6 and TRBJ2-7; 7 positions match TRBD2. With 4 bases clipped from V and 0 bases from J, the junction kept 7 bases outside the gene matches. The CDR3 has 15 amino acids. Germline CDR1 and CDR2: SGHDT and YYEEEE. The CDR3 DNA is TGTGCCAGCAGCCAAGGACTAGGCGGCTCCTACGAGCAGTACTTC. It encodes CASSQGLGGSYEQYF.